Sequencing of this TCR beta chain was carried out in a study of blood T cell repertoires in COVID-19. About the research overall: T cells, B-cell-depleted T cells, or PBMCs supplied cDNA or gDNA.

Using immunoSEQ multiplex PCR, the repertoire was profiled, and TCRdb retains in-frame clones only, with some absent. The sample includes some 190,000 clones, 75% to 85% of them seen just once. Germline V gene sequence: CDR1 SGHAT, CDR2 FQDESV (reference sequence). The ends were cut back, 4 bases at V and 2 bases at J, with 10 bases in the middle. There are 14 residues in the CDR3. All enrollees were roughly 18 to 95 years old and from under 25 US areas. Sequencing was performed on PBMCs or T cells enriched from blood (not recorded which). V is TRBV11-1 and J is TRBJ2-3; a weak D match, TRBD1 (5 bases). The clonotype originates from a man aged 25-45 years with acute COVID-19. The CDR3 loop is CASSSDSFTDTQYF. For the CDR3, the DNA is TGTGCCAGCAGCTCCGACAGTTTCACAGATACGCAGTATTTT.